Listed here is a single T cell receptor beta chain. This entry comes from a study of T cell repertoires in cytomegalovirus infection. TCRdb re-derived calls from the reads in MiXCR, one entry per CDR3 protein. The sample lists 560,000 or so distinct CDR3 sequences; 16% were seen once. The CDR3 consists of 16 residues. Germline CDR1 SEHNR, CDR2 FQNEAQ (reference sequence). The receptor was derived from a human donor in good health (CMV status not recorded). Some clones in this sample may be carry-over from other donors' samples. Input material: CD8+ T cells from PBMCs. This chain joins TRBV7-9 and TRBJ1-2, with D possibly matching TRBD1 (6 bases). The CDR3 DNA sequence: TGTGCATGCAGATTAGAGTCGGGGGGCCAGTTCTATGGCTACACCTTC. Translation gives CACRLESGGQFYGYTF.